This T cell receptor (beta chain) was identified in a study of CD8+CD57+ T cells in acquired aplastic anemia. Study as a whole: Each DNA sample taken from sorted CD4+ and CD8+ cells came to about 3 ug on average. General study findings and limits: The same twenty-nine CD8+ CDR3 sequences occurred in patients and in controls. With respect to CD8+ Simpson's diversity, patients and controls did not differ significantly.

With regard to this clonotype: Its cognate antigen is unknown.

TCR beta VDJ combinations and CDR3 sequences were profiled from genomic DNA. TCRdb itself ran the reads through MiXCR, one entry per CDR3 protein. The data show under 200,000 distinct CDR3 sequences, 48% seen once. Trimming took 2 bases from V and 5 from J; bases not matched to a gene: 6. Germline CDR1 SGHNT, CDR2 YYREEE (reference sequence). There are 15 residues in the CDR3. Only patients with CD8+CD57+ cell expansion on flow cytometry were chosen for sequencing. V usage is TRBV5-4 and J usage is TRBJ2-3, with 9 bases identical to TRBD2. This TCR was sampled from a human donor with aplastic anemia. The sequenced sample was sorted CD4+, CD8+, or CD8+CD57+ T cells (not recorded which) from PBMCs. CDR3 in DNA: TGTGCCAGCAGCTTAGGCCTAGCGGGGTTAGATACGCAGTATTTT. Protein: CASSLGLAGLDTQYF.